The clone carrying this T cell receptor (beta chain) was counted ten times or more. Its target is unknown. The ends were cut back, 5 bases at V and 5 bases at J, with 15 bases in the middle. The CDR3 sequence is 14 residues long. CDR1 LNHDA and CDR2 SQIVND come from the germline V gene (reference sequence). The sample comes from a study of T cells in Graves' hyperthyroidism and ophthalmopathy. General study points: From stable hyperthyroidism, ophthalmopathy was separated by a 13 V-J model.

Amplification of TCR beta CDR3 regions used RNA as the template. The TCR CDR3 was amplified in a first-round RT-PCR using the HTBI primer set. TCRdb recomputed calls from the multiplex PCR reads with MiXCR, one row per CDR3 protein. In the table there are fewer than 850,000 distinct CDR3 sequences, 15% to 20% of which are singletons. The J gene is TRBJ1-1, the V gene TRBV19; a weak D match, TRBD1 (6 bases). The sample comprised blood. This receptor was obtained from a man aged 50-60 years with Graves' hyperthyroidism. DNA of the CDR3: TGTGCCAGTAGTTTGTACAGGGAGCGAACTGAAGCTTTCTTT. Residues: CASSLYRERTEAFF.